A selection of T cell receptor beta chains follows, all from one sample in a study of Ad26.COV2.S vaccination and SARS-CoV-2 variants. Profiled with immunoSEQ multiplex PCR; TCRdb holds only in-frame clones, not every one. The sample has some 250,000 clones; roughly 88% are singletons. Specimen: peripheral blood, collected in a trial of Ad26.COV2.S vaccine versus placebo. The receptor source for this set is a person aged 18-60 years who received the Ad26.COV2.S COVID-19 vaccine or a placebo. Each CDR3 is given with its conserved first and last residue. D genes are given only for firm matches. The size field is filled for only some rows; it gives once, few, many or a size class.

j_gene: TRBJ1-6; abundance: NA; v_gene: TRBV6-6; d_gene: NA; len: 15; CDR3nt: TGTGCCAGCACCCACCCCAAAAGCCTGAATTCACCCCTCCACTTT; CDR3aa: CASTHPKSLNSPLHF
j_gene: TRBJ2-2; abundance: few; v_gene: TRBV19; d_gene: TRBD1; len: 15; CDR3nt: TGTGCCAGTAGTATTGACAGGGGGACGACCGGGGAGCTGTTTTTT; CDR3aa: CASSIDRGTTGELFF
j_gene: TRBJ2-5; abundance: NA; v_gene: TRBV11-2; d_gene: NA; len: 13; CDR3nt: TGTGCCAGCAGCCTCGACTTCCAAGAGACCCAGTACTTC; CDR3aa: CASSLDFQETQYF
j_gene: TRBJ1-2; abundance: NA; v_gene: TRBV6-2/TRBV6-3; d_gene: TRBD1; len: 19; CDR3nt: TGTGCCAGCAGTTCCCCTATCCAAAGGGCAGGGGGCCGAAACTATGGCTACACCTTC; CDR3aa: CASSSPIQRAGGRNYGYTF
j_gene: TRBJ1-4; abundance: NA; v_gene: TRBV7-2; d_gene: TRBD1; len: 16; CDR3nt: TGTGCCAGCAGCCTTCATAAGGGGGCGCCAAGGGAAAAACTGTTTTTT; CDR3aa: CASSLHKGAPREKLFF
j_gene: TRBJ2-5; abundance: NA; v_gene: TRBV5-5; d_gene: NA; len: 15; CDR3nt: TGTGCCAGCAGCTTGGGGACCCCGAGGTGGGAGACCCAGTACTTC; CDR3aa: CASSLGTPRWETQYF
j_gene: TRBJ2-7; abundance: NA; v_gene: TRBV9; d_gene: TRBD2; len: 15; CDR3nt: TGTGCCAGCAGCGTAGGCGCTAGCGGGAGTTACGAGCAGTACTTC; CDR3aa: CASSVGASGSYEQYF
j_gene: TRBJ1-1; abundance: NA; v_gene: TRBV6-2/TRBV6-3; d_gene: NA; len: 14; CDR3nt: TGTGCCAGCAGTTACTCCAGGGTTGGAACTGAAGCTTTCTTT; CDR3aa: CASSYSRVGTEAFF
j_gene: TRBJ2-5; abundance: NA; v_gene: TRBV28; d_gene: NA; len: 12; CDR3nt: TGTGCCAGCAGTCGGGGGCAAGGGACCCAGTACTTC; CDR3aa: CASSRGQGTQYF
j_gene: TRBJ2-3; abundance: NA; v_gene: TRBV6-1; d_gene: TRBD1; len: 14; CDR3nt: TGTGCCAGCAGTGAAAGGGGGCCGTCAGATACGCAGTATTTT; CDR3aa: CASSERGPSDTQYF
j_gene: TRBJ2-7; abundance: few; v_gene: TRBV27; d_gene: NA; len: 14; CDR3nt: TGTGCCAGCAGTCCGAGGGTTCTTGGGGACGAGCAGTACTTC; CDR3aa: CASSPRVLGDEQYF
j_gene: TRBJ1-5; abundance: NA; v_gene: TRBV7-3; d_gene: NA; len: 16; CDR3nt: TGTGCCAGCAGCTGCCCCCCGTGGAGACGCAATCAGCCCCAGCATTTT; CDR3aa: CASSCPPWRRNQPQHF
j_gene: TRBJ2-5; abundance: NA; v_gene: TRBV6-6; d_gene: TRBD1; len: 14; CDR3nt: TGTGCCAGCCATCCCGACAGGGGTGATGAGACCCAGTACTTC; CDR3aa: CASHPDRGDETQYF
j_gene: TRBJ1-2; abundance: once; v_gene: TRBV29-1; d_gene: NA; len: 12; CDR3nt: TGCAGCGTTGGGGTGCCGGACTATGGCTACACCTTC; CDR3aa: CSVGVPDYGYTF
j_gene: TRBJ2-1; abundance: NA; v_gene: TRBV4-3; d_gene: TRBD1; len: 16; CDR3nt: TGCGCCAGCAGCCAAGATGGGACAGGGTTGCTTGGCGAGCAGTTCTTC; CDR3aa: CASSQDGTGLLGEQFF
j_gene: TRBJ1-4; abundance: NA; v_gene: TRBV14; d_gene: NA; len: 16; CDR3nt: TGTGCCAGCAGCCAAGATCCGAGCAGGGCCACTGAAAAACTGTTTTTT; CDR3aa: CASSQDPSRATEKLFF
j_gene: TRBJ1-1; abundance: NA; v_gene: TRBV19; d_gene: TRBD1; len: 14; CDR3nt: TGTGCCAGTAGTGTTCAGGGGGCTTACACTGAAGCTTTCTTT; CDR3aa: CASSVQGAYTEAFF
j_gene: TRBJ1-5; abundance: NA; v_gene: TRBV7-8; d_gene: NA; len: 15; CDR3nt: TGTGCCAGCAGCCATCCGGGACGGTCGAATCAGCCCCAGCATTTT; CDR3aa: CASSHPGRSNQPQHF
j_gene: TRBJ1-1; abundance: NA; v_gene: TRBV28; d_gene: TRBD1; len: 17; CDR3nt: TGTGCCAGCAGTAGCCCCCTGGTGGGACAGATGAACACTGAAGCTTTCTTT; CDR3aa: CASSSPLVGQMNTEAFF
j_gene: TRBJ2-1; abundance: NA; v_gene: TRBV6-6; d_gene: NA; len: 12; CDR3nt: TGTGCCAGCAGCGAGACCATAGGGCAGCAGTTCTTC; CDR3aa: CASSETIGQQFF
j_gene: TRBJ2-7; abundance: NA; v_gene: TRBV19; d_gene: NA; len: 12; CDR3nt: TGTGCCAGTAGTACCCACAGCTACGAGCAGTACTTC; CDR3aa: CASSTHSYEQYF
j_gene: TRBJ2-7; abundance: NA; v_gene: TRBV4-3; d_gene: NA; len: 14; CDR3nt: TGCGCCAGCAGCCCGGAGGTACAGGTCTACGAGCAGTACTTC; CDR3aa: CASSPEVQVYEQYF
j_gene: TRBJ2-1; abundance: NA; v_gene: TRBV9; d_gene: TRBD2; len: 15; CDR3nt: TGTGCCAGCAGCGTGACTAGCGGTTCCTACAATGAGCAGTTCTTC; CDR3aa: CASSVTSGSYNEQFF
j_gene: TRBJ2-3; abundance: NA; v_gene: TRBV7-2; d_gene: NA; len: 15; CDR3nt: TGTGCCAGCAGCTTAGCGAGGGGGGGTGCGGATACGCAGTATTTT; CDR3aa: CASSLARGGADTQYF
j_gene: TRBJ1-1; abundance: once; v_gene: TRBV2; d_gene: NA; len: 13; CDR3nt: TGTGCCAGCAGTCAGGGGATGAACACTGAAGCTTTCTTT; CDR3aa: CASSQGMNTEAFF
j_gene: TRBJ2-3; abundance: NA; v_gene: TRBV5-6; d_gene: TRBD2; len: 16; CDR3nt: TGTGCCAGCAGCTTTAAGGGGTTCGCGGGAGGGCGTACGCAGTATTTT; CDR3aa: CASSFKGFAGGRTQYF
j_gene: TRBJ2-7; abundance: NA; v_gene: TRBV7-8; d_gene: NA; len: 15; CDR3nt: TGTGCCAGCAGCTTAGCGCCAGACGGCTCCTACGAGCAGTACTTC; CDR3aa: CASSLAPDGSYEQYF
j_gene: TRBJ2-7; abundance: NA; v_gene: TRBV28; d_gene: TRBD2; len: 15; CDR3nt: TGTGCCAGCAGTACCCGGGACTACCGGGGAAACGAGCAGTACTTC; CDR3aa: CASSTRDYRGNEQYF
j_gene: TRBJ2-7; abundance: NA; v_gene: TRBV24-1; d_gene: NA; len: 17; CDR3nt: TGTGCCACCAGTGATTCAGGGGAGGGGGCGGGAGGCAACGAGCAGTACTTC; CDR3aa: CATSDSGEGAGGNEQYF
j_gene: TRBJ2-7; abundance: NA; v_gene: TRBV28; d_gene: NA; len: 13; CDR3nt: TGTGCCAGCAGTTTCTGGGGGGCCTACGAGCAGTACTTC; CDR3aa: CASSFWGAYEQYF
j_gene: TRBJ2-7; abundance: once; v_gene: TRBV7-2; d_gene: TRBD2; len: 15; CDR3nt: TGTGCCAGCAGCCATAGCGGGGGGAACTCCTACGAGCAGTACTTC; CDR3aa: CASSHSGGNSYEQYF
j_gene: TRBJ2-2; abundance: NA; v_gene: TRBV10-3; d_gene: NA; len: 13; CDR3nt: TGTGCCATCCTCCGGGTTAGTTCCGGGGAGCTGTTTTTT; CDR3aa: CAILRVSSGELFF
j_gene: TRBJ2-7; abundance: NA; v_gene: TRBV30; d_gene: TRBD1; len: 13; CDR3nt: TGTGCCTGGGACGGGACAGGGGCTCACGAGCAGTACTTC; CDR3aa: CAWDGTGAHEQYF
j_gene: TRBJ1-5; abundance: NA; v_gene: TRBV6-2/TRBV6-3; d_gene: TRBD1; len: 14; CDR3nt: TGTGCCAGCAGTCTAGGATCCAGGGGGCTAGCCCAGCATTTT; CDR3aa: CASSLGSRGLAQHF
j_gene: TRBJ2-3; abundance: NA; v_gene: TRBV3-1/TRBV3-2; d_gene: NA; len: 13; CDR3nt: TGTGCCAGCAGCCTGGGAGTAGCAGATACGCAGTATTTT; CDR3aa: CASSLGVADTQYF
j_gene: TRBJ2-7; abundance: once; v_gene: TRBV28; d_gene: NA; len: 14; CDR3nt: TGTGCCAGCAGTTTATTCCCCCGTCGGCACGAGCAGTACTTC; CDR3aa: CASSLFPRRHEQYF
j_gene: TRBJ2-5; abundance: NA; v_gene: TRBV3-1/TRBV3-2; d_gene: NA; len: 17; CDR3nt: TGTGCCAGCAGCCAAGATGTGGGGGCCTTAAATAGGGAGACCCAGTACTTC; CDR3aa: CASSQDVGALNRETQYF
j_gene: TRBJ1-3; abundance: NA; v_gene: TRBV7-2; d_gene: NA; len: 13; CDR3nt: TGTGCCAGCAGTCCAGGGTCTGGAAACACCATATATTTT; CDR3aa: CASSPGSGNTIYF
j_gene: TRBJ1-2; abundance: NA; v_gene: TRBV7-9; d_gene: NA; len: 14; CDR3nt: TGTGCCAGCAGCGTTCAGGCCACCTCGTATGGCTACACCTTC; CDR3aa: CASSVQATSYGYTF
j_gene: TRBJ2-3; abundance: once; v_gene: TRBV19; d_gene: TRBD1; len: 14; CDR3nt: TGTGCCAGTAGTACAGGGGGTCAGACAGATACGCAGTATTTT; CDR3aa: CASSTGGQTDTQYF
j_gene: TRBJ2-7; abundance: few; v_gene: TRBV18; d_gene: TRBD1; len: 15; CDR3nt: TGTGCCAGCTCCACAGGGACAGGGGGCTCCTACGAGCAGTACTTC; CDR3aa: CASSTGTGGSYEQYF
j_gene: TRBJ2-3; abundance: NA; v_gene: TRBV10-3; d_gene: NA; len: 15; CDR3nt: TGTGCCATCAGGACAGGAAGATCTAGCACAGATACGCAGTATTTT; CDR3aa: CAIRTGRSSTDTQYF
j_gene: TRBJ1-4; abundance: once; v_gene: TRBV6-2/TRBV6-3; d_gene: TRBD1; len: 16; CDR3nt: TGTGCCAGCAGCCTCGACAGGGGCCGAGGGCGAGAGAAACTGTTTTTT; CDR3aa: CASSLDRGRGREKLFF
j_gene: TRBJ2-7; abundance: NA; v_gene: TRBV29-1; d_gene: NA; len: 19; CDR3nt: TGCAGCGTCCTCTCCCCAAGGGCCAGGCCGGGCGGTCCCTCCTACGAGCAGTACTTC; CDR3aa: CSVLSPRARPGGPSYEQYF
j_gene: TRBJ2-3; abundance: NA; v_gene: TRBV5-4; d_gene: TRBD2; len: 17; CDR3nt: TGTGCCAGCAGCTTGCCTAGCGGGGCCCATAGCACAGATACGCAGTATTTT; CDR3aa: CASSLPSGAHSTDTQYF
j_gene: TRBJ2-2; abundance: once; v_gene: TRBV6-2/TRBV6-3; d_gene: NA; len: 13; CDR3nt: TGTGCCAGCAGTTACTCGGTTAGCCGGGAGCTGTTTTTT; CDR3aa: CASSYSVSRELFF
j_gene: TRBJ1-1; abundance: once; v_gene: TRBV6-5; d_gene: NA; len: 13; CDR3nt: TGTGCCAGCAGTTCCACAGGGCCCACTGAAGCTTTCTTT; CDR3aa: CASSSTGPTEAFF
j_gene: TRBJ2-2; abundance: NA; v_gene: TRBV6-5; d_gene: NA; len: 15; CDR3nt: TGTGCCAGCAACCGGGACACCCCGAACACCGGGGAGCTGTTTTTT; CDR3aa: CASNRDTPNTGELFF
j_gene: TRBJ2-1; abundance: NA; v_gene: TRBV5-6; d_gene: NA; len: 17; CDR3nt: TGTGCCAGCAGCTTGGGTCTCTTTGGCGGGGGCCTCAATGAGCAGTTCTTC; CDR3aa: CASSLGLFGGGLNEQFF
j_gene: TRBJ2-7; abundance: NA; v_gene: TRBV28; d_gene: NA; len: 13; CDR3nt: TGTGCCAGCAGTTTATACACAGCCTACGAGCAGTACTTC; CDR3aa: CASSLYTAYEQYF
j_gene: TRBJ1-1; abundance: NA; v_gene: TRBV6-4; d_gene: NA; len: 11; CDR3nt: TGTGCCAGCAGTGAGGGGGCCACGGCTTTCTTT; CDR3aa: CASSEGATAFF
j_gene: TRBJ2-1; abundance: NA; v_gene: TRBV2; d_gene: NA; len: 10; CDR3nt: TGTGCCAGCAGTGACAACGAGCAGTTCTTC; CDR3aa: CASSDNEQFF
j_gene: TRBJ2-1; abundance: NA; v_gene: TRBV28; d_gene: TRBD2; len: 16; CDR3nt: TGTGCCAGCAGTTTATTACTAGCGGAACTTTACAATGAGCAGTTCTTC; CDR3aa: CASSLLLAELYNEQFF
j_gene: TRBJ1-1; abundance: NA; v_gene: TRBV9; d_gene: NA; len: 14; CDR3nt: TGTGCCAGCAGCGCAGGGAGTGTGAACACTGAAGCTTTCTTT; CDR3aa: CASSAGSVNTEAFF
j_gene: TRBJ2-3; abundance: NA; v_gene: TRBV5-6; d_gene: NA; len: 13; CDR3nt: TGTGCCAGCAGCTTGGCCCCCCCAGATACGCAGTATTTT; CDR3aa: CASSLAPPDTQYF
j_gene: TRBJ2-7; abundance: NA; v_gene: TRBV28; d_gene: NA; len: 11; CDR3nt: TGTGCCAGCAACACGAGCTACGAGCAGTACTTC; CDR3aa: CASNTSYEQYF
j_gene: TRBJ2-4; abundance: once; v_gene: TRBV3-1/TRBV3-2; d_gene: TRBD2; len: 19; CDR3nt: TGTGCCAGCAGCCAAAGCGGGACTAGCGGGAGGCTAGCCAAAAACATTCAGTACTTC; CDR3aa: CASSQSGTSGRLAKNIQYF
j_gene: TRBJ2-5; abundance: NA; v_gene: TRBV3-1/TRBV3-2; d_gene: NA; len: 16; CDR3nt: TGTGCCAGCAGCCAAGAAGCGTCAGGGTGGCGGGAGACCCAGTACTTC; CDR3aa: CASSQEASGWRETQYF